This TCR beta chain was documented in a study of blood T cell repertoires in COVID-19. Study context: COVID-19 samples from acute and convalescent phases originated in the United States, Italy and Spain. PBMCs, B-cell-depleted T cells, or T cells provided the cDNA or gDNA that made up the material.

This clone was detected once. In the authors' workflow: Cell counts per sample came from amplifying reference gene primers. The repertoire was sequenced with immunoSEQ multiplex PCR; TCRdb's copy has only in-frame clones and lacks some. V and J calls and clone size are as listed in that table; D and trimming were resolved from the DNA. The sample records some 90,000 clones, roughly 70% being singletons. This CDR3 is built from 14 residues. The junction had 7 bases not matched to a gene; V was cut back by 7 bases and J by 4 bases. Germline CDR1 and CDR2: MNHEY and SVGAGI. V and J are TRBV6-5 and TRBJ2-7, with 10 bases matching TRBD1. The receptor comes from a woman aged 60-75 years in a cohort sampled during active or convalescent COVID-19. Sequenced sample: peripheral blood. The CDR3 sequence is CASTRQGARYEQYF. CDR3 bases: TGTGCCAGCACTAGACAGGGGGCGCGGTACGAGCAGTACTTC.